The 25 T cell receptor beta chains below were found in one sample sequenced in a study of post-analysis software for immune sequencing data (dated by TCRdb to about 2015). Summary of the overall study and its limitations: Significantly higher frequencies in patients than in controls were found for roughly 5 TRBV segments, including TRBV5-6, TRBV5-1 and TRBV20-1.

Their cognate antigens are unknown. Libraries came from PCR. Sequencing took place on an Illumina HiSeq 2500. Unique molecular identifiers were incorporated into TCR beta cDNA libraries to reduce PCR and sequencing biases. TCRdb reanalyzed the raw reads on its own, using fastp at Q25 for trimming and MiXCR for clone calling, and kept in-frame beta chains. One record per CDR3 amino acid sequence lists the most common genes and DNA. For this sample there are hundreds of thousands of distinct CDR3 sequences; around 53% appear just once. The top ten hold approximately 4.2% of the sample. The specimen was blood. Receptors originate from a girl aged 10-17 years with multiple sclerosis.

This clonotype was seen a handful of times. The chain carries TRBV5-8 and TRBJ1-1; D not certain. The CDR3 has 12 amino acids. Between the trimmed V and J ends, which lost 7 bases and 11 bases, there was a span of 18 bases. CDR1 SGHTS and CDR2 YDEGEE come from the germline V gene. The CDR3 region is CASETVSPSAFF. CDR3 DNA sequence: TGTGCCAGCGAGACTGTTTCGCCGTCGGCTTTCTTT.

The chain links TRBV4-1 to TRBJ2-7; 7 bases are a match to TRBD2. Near its end, the DNA agrees better with TRBJ2-5, so the J call may be wrong. Looked up from germline, CDR1 is MGHRA and CDR2 is YSYEKL. The CDR3 totals 20 residues. The CDR3 DNA follows: TGCGCCAGCAGCCAAGATAAATTAAAGGGACGGGAGGAGATGTTAGAGACCCAGTACTTC. Translated, it gives CASSQDKLKGREEMLETQYF.

V gene TRBV4-1 combines with J gene TRBJ2-4, with D perhaps TRBD1 (5 bases). Looked up from germline, CDR1 is MGHRA and CDR2 is YSYEKL. The CDR3 runs to 16 residues. With 1 base removed from V and 0 bases from J, the gap between germline ends came to 10 bases. In nucleotides, the CDR3 is TGCGCCAGCAGCCAAGTGATGGGGCTAGCCAAAAACATTCAGTACTTC. Translating gives CASSQVMGLAKNIQYF.

The rearrangement uses TRBV10-3 and TRBJ2-7, with 9 bases lining up with TRBD1. The germline V gene has CDR1 ENHRY and CDR2 SYGVKD. The CDR3 has 15 residues. V gave up 2 bases and J gave up 2 bases; unmatched junction bases: 4. The CDR3 spells CAISEDRGIAYEQYF. In nucleotides, the CDR3 is TGTGCCATCAGTGAGGACAGGGGGATAGCCTACGAGCAGTACTTC.

This clonotype was counted a few times. The chain combines TRBV12-3 or TRBV12-4 with TRBJ1-5; a weak D match, TRBD1 (5 bases). The CDR3 length is 14 residues. The germline V and J ends were trimmed by 6 bases and 7 bases, with 16 bases remaining between them. The CDR3 nucleotides read TGTGCCAGCAGGACCCAGGGTTTTGACCAGCCCCAGCATTTT. It yields the protein CASRTQGFDQPQHF.

This clonotype has just a few counts. The V and J genes are TRBV7-9 and TRBJ2-5, with a weak D call TRBD1 (5 bases). The germline V gene has CDR1 SEHNR and CDR2 FQNEAQ (reference sequence). Trimming stripped 1 base from V and 3 bases from J, with 12 bases between. The CDR3 runs 15 residues. This CDR3 reads CASSLGGLKKETQYF. The CDR3 DNA is TGTGCCAGCAGCTTAGGGGGCCTTAAAAAAGAGACCCAGTACTTC.

This clonotype was seen only a few times. The gene calls are TRBV5-1 and TRBJ2-1; no clear D gene. From germline, CDR1 is SGHRS and CDR2 YFSETQ. V dropped 1 base and J dropped 1 base, with 9 bases sitting between them. The CDR3 runs to 15 residues. The CDR3 here is CASSLLAESYNEQFF. The DNA for the CDR3 is TGCGCCAGCAGCTTGCTGGCGGAGTCCTACAATGAGCAGTTCTTC.

This clonotype was found a few times. The chain links TRBV6-6 to TRBJ2-1, with TRBD1 matching over 8 bases. The ends lost 4 bases at V and 6 bases at J; junction bases unmatched: 5. The CDR3 length is 14 residues. Germline CDR1 MNHNY, CDR2 SVGAGI (reference sequence). CDR3 DNA: TGTGCCAGCAGTTCTCAAACAGGGGGCAATGAGCAGTTCTTC. Its translation: CASSSQTGGNEQFF.

The chain recombines TRBV29-1 with TRBJ2-3, with TRBD1 identical over 7 bases. Germline values: CDR1 SQVTM, CDR2 ANQGSEA. The CDR3 is 13 amino acids. V trimming: 7 bases; J trimming: 1 base; junction bases outside the gene matches: 5. The CDR3 coding sequence is TGCAGCGCAAACAGGGGAGGCACAGATACGCAGTATTTT. As protein: CSANRGGTDTQYF.

This clonotype showed up just once. The V call is TRBV10-3, the J call TRBJ2-5; D may correspond to TRBD1 or TRBD2 (5 bases each). V lost 2 bases and J lost 9, with 13 bases in between. The CDR3 has 13 residues. Germline V gene sequence: CDR1 ENHRY, CDR2 SYGVKD. The CDR3 nucleotides are TGTGCCATCAGTGAGGGGACGCCCAAGTCCCAGTACTTC. As protein: CAISEGTPKSQYF.

This clonotype appeared a few times. The chain employs TRBV20-1 and TRBJ2-5; D unresolved. Trimming removed 2 bases at V and 2 bases at J, with 6 bases between. The germline V gene encodes CDR1 DFQATT and CDR2 SNEGSKA (reference sequence). The CDR3 runs to 12 residues. The CDR3 nucleotides are TGCAGTGCTAGACCATATCAAGAGACCCAGTACTTC. Translating it yields CSARPYQETQYF.

This chain joins TRBV27 and TRBJ1-2, with 8 bases fitting TRBD1. The J segment lost 2 bases and the V segment lost 5 bases, leaving 25 bases of the junction unmatched. CDR3 size: 21 residues. From germline, CDR1 is MNHEY and CDR2 SMNVEV (reference sequence). DNA for the CDR3: TGTGCCAGCAGTCCGAGACACCGGACAGGGACCCCTTCGCAGCGAAACTATGGCTACACCTTC. Its protein product is CASSPRHRTGTPSQRNYGYTF.

CDR3 nucleotide sequence: TGTGCCAGCAGCTCTCGAGGAACCATGAACACTGAAGCTTTCTTT. Its translation is CASSSRGTMNTEAFF. The chain links TRBV11-1 to TRBJ1-1; D call uncertain. The CDR3 spans 15 residues. Germline values: CDR1 SGHAT, CDR2 FQDESV (reference sequence). Trimming left V 4 bases short and J 0 bases short, with 12 bases between.

Ten or more counts support this clonotype. V and J are TRBV4-1 and TRBJ2-5; D call uncertain. V was shortened by 1 base and J by 1 base, with 13 bases between the two germline ends. CDR1 is MGHRA, CDR2 YSYEKL, per germline. The CDR3 has 16 amino acids. CDR3 coding DNA: TGCGCCAGCAGCCAAGTTGCTGGGCGATCCCAAGAGACCCAGTACTTC. Translated: CASSQVAGRSQETQYF.

This chain links TRBV11-2 with TRBJ2-5, with 8 bases aligning to TRBD1. After removal of 5 bases from V and 2 bases from J, the junction contained 4 bases not matched to a gene. Germline-derived CDR1 and CDR2 are SGHAT and FQNNGV. This CDR3 region has 14 residues. The CDR3 reads CASSRHRGQETQYF. CDR3 coding DNA: TGTGCCAGCAGCCGTCACAGGGGGCAAGAGACCCAGTACTTC.

This clonotype was found a few times. This chain links TRBV12-5 with TRBJ2-6; D uncertain. The CDR3 runs to 18 residues. Trimming removed 2 bases at V and 2 bases at J, with 16 bases between. Germline V gene sequence: CDR1 LGHNT, CDR2 FRNRAP. The DNA for the CDR3 is TGTGCTAGTGGTTTGACGAAGGCGCAGGAACCTGGGGCCAACGTCCTGACTTTC. It yields the protein CASGLTKAQEPGANVLTF.

The chain links TRBV18 to TRBJ2-5; possible D gene TRBD1, 6 bases. V lost 2 bases and J 6 bases, leaving 10 bases between the germline ends. Germline loops: CDR1 KGHSH, CDR2 LQKENI. The CDR3 runs to 13 residues. CDR3 in DNA: TGTGCCAGCTCACCAGGGGGCTGGAAGACCCAGTACTTC. It codes for CASSPGGWKTQYF.

This clonotype was found once. V gene TRBV9 combines with J gene TRBJ2-5; D might be TRBD1 (5 bases). The CDR3 totals 14 residues. The V and J ends lost 0 bases and 4 bases respectively, with 10 bases between them. Per germline, CDR1 SGDLS and CDR2 YYNGEE. This CDR3 is CASSVGQWRETQYF. CDR3 DNA: TGTGCCAGCAGCGTAGGACAGTGGCGAGAGACCCAGTACTTC.

V is TRBV4-1 and J is TRBJ1-2, with 9 positions matching TRBD1. In germline, CDR1 is MGHRA, CDR2 YSYEKL. With 4 bases clipped from V and 5 bases from J, the junction kept 8 bases outside the gene matches. CDR3 length: 15 amino acids. The CDR3 reads CASSPAGTGSYGYTF. CDR3 sequence (DNA): TGCGCCAGCAGCCCAGCCGGGACAGGGTCGTATGGCTACACCTTC.

The chain uses TRBV18 and TRBJ2-3; D may be TRBD1 or TRBD2 (5 bases each). The CDR3 has 13 residues. The V end was cut by 5 bases, the J end by 6 bases, with 12 bases between. Looked up from germline, CDR1 is KGHSH and CDR2 is LQKENI. CDR3 nucleotide sequence: TGTGCCAGCTCAACAAACGAGGGGGATACGCAGTATTTT. Translated, it gives CASSTNEGDTQYF.

This clonotype has a single count. The chain uses TRBV29-1 and TRBJ2-4, with D possibly matching TRBD2 (5 bases). The DNA matches TRBJ2-7 better at its end, which makes the J call doubtful. Germline CDR1 reads SQVTM; CDR2 reads ANQGSEA. CDR3 length: 12 amino acids. DNA of the CDR3: TGCAGCGTTGTATCTAGCCCTTACGAGCAGTACTTC. Translated: CSVVSSPYEQYF.

This clonotype was counted between two and nine times. The chain links TRBV20-1 to TRBJ2-7, with a weak D call TRBD1 (6 bases). Germline assignment: CDR1 DFQATT and CDR2 SNEGSKA (reference sequence). The CDR3 is 14 amino acids. V gave up 4 bases and J gave up 4 bases, with 17 bases separating them. Written as DNA, the CDR3 is TGCAGTGCTACTGGGGACAAAGGTTTATACGAGCAGTACTTC. This sequence encodes CSATGDKGLYEQYF.

The chain couples TRBV4-1 to TRBJ2-3, with a weak D call TRBD1 (5 bases). V was pared by 0 bases and J by 8 bases, with 12 bases between. The CDR3 spans 14 residues. Germline lookup yields CDR1 MGHRA and CDR2 YSYEKL. CDR3 region: CASSQEPGRGTQYF. Written as DNA, the CDR3 is TGCGCCAGCAGCCAAGAACCCGGTAGGGGTACGCAGTATTTT.

J is TRBJ2-1 and V is TRBV29-1, with D perhaps TRBD2 (5 bases). CDR1 is SQVTM and CDR2 is ANQGSEA in the germline V gene. Between the trimmed V and J ends, which lost 7 bases and 8 bases, there was a span of 12 bases. This CDR3 is built from 11 residues. CDR3 amino acids: CSAAVGDEQFF. The DNA of the CDR3 is TGCAGCGCCGCGGTCGGGGATGAGCAGTTCTTC.

The chain combines TRBV20-1 with TRBJ1-2; TRBD1 agrees at 8 bases. This CDR3 spans 14 amino acids. The V gene end was trimmed by 6 bases and the J gene end by 4 bases; junction bases not matched to a gene: 10. Per germline, CDR1 DFQATT and CDR2 SNEGSKA (reference sequence). This CDR3 is CSATTGEGLYGYTF. The CDR3 DNA is TGCAGTGCAACGACAGGGGAGGGGCTCTATGGCTACACCTTC.